The rows below give T cell receptor beta chains drawn from one sample of a study of blood T cell repertoires in COVID-19. Produced via immunoSEQ multiplex PCR; TCRdb's table is partial and in-frame only. The sample yields approximately 390,000 clones, roughly 88% seen once. Source material: PBMCs or T cells enriched from blood (not recorded which). These receptor sequences come from a middle-aged woman with acute COVID-19. Each CDR3 is given without its conserved first and last residue. D genes are given only for firm matches.

length,D,V,J,CDR3
11,-,TRBV19,TRBJ2-2,ASPPHDTGELF
13,TRBD1,TRBV7-9,TRBJ1-2,ASSSTGTGVYGYT
10,-,TRBV2,TRBJ1-2,AAGPAIGRYT
13,TRBD2,TRBV5-1,TRBJ2-5,ASSSLGLAEETQY
14,TRBD1,TRBV7-9,TRBJ2-4,ASSLAGQVTENIQY
11,TRBD1,TRBV3-1/TRBV3-2,TRBJ2-2,ASRWGQSGELF
11,-,TRBV2,TRBJ1-6,ASRGREKSPLH
13,TRBD1,TRBV24-1,TRBJ2-2,ATSLPGQGTGELF
10,-,TRBV25-1,TRBJ2-4,ARGGGKNIQY
14,-,TRBV19,TRBJ1-2,ASSMGLRGEDYGYT
13,TRBD2,TRBV5-1,TRBJ2-5,ASSFTSGGVETQY
10,TRBD1,TRBV28,TRBJ1-5,ASSGGGQPQH
13,-,TRBV10-1,TRBJ1-2,ASSKTGCPNYGYT
10,-,TRBV12-3/TRBV12-4,TRBJ1-2,ASNQGGRGYT
12,TRBD1,TRBV14,TRBJ1-1,ASSQGQGWTEAF
15,TRBD1,TRBV19,TRBJ1-1,ASGTGGSLLMNTEAF
12,-,TRBV27,TRBJ1-6,ASSLGGAYSPLH
11,-,TRBV5-1,TRBJ1-5,ASSLDSNQPQH
12,TRBD1,TRBV29-1,TRBJ2-5,SAEDRRKGETQY
12,-,TRBV27,TRBJ1-4,ASSRGGWGEKLF
12,TRBD1,TRBV5-6,TRBJ2-3,ASVHDRATDTQY
14,TRBD2,TRBV6-8,TRBJ2-1,ASSVRLAGDYNEQF
17,-,TRBV15,TRBJ2-4,ATSTRAGAALKAKNIQY
13,-,TRBV7-2,TRBJ1-1,ASSLGGQGDTEAF
15,-,TRBV10-1,TRBJ2-1,ASSELRRGSSYNEQF
14,-,TRBV7-8,TRBJ2-3,ASSLQTSGGTDTQY
14,TRBD2,TRBV7-2,TRBJ2-1,ASSSRGLAGDNEQF